A single sample gave rise to the 23 T cell receptor beta chains below, sequenced in a study of T cell repertoires in cytomegalovirus infection. TCRdb independently ran MiXCR on the reads; one entry per CDR3 protein. This table has about 180,000 distinct CDR3 sequences, about 17% appearing once. Material for sequencing was CD8+ T cells from PBMCs. The receptor source for this set is a human donor in good health (CMV status not recorded). Some clones in this sample may be carry-over from other donors' samples.

The rearrangement links TRBV7-9 to TRBJ1-1; 7 bases are a match to TRBD1. The germline CDR1 and CDR2 sequences are SEHNR and FQNEAQ (reference sequence). The CDR3 sequence is 16 residues long. Trimming cost V 4 bases and J 6 bases; bases outside gene matches: 14. The CDR3 sequence is CASSSPGTARSAEAFF. CDR3 sequence (DNA): TGTGCCAGCAGCTCTCCCGGGACAGCTCGCAGCGCTGAAGCTTTCTTT.

This clonotype has just a few counts. The chain is built from TRBV20-1 and TRBJ2-4, with no clear D. Per the germline V gene, CDR1 is DFQATT and CDR2 is SNEGSKA (reference sequence). CDR3 length: 13 amino acids. Trimming took off 2 bases at V and 2 bases at J, with 7 bases between the two ends. Written as DNA, the CDR3 is TGCAGTGCTAGACAGACAACCAAAAACATTCAGTACTTC. Its protein product is CSARQTTKNIQYF.

V usage is TRBV10-3 and J usage is TRBJ2-5; D unresolved. The ends were cut back, 2 bases at V and 5 bases at J, with 6 bases in the middle. There are 12 residues in the CDR3. Germline CDR1 reads ENHRY; CDR2 reads SYGVKD. This CDR3 reads CAISELKETQYF. CDR3 coding DNA: TGTGCCATCAGTGAGCTTAAGGAGACCCAGTACTTC.

This clonotype appeared a few times. The chain combines TRBV6-2 or TRBV6-3 with TRBJ1-1; no firm D call. V was cut by 7 bases and J by 5 bases, with 11 bases left in between. The CDR3 runs to 12 residues. Germline V gene lookup returns CDR1 MNHEY and CDR2 SVGEGT. The CDR3 region is CASNAVRTEAFF. As DNA, the CDR3 is TGTGCCAGCAATGCGGTTCGGACTGAAGCTTTCTTT.

This rearrangement joins TRBV12-3 or TRBV12-4 to TRBJ2-7, with 8 bases aligning to TRBD1. V was pared by 5 bases and J by 9 bases, with 15 bases of the junction left unmatched. The CDR3 consists of 15 residues. CDR3 region: CASSPWDRSSGVQYF. CDR3 sequence (DNA): TGTGCCAGCAGTCCATGGGACAGGAGCTCCGGAGTGCAGTACTTC.

This clonotype was detected only a few times. The chain couples TRBV29-1 to TRBJ2-1; D remains unclear. CDR1 is SQVTM, CDR2 ANQGSEA, per germline. V was cut by 4 bases and J by 7 bases, with 5 bases left in between. This CDR3 spans 10 amino acids. The CDR3 reads CSVAGNEQFF. CDR3 coding DNA: TGCAGCGTTGCCGGGAATGAGCAGTTCTTC.

This rearrangement joins TRBV6-2 or TRBV6-3 to TRBJ2-1; D ambiguous. This CDR3 is 14 amino acids long. Looked up from germline, CDR1 is MNHEY and CDR2 is SVGEGT. The V gene lost 6 bases and the J gene lost 3 bases, with 12 bases spanning the gap. The CDR3 region has the DNA TGTGCCAGCAGACCAGGACGAATCTACAATGAGCAGTTCTTC. Protein: CASRPGRIYNEQFF.

This clonotype showed up just a few times. The gene calls are TRBV6-4 and TRBJ2-3, with a tentative D call TRBD2 (5 bases). This CDR3 is built from 14 residues. V was pared by 3 bases and J by 5 bases, with 12 bases between. Germline lookup yields CDR1 MRHNA and CDR2 SNTAGT. The CDR3 spells CASSEGDEGDTQYF. Here the CDR3 DNA reads TGTGCCAGCAGTGAGGGCGACGAGGGAGATACGCAGTATTTT.

This clonotype showed up many times. The chain has TRBV6-5 and TRBJ2-7; 7 nucleotides align to TRBD1. V was clipped by 2 bases and J by 5 bases; unmatched bases: 3. The CDR3 has 13 residues. CDR1 is MNHEY and CDR2 is SVGAGI in the germline V gene. CDR3 DNA: TGTGCCAGCAGTTACCGGGACAGTGACGAGCAGTACTTC. It translates to CASSYRDSDEQYF.

The V gene is TRBV12-3 or TRBV12-4, the J gene TRBJ2-4; D could derive from TRBD1 or TRBD2 (5 bases each). Trimming removed 3 bases from V and 6 bases from J, with 15 bases in between. The CDR3 has 15 amino acids. The CDR3 nucleotides read TGTGCCAGCAGTTTTTGGGGTCGGGGCTTAAACATTCAGTACTTC. Amino acid sequence: CASSFWGRGLNIQYF.

V and J are TRBV20-1 and TRBJ1-6; D is undetermined. The V and J ends lost 0 bases and 3 bases respectively, with 12 bases between them. CDR3 length: 16 residues. Per germline, CDR1 DFQATT and CDR2 SNEGSKA (reference sequence). DNA of the CDR3: TGCAGTGCTAGAGATGGGCCAGCTTTCTATAATTCACCCCTCCACTTT. The encoded protein is CSARDGPAFYNSPLHF.

This clonotype was seen a few times. The chain combines TRBV28 with TRBJ2-5; D might be TRBD2 (6 bases). There are 18 residues in the CDR3. V gave up 3 bases and J gave up 0 bases, with 20 bases separating them. The germline V gene has CDR1 MDHEN and CDR2 SYDVKM. The CDR3 nucleotides are TGTGCCAGCAGTTTGACAAAGGGACTTCTCCAGTACCAAGAGACCCAGTACTTC. Residues: CASSLTKGLLQYQETQYF.

The chain employs TRBV28 and TRBJ2-1, with 8 bases that match TRBD1. This CDR3 is 18 amino acids long. Germline values: CDR1 MDHEN, CDR2 SYDVKM. The V segment lost 6 bases and the J segment 0 bases; nucleotides outside the gene matches: 13. CDR3 amino acids: CASRSRDRSSPSYNEQFF. In DNA form, the CDR3 reads TGTGCCAGCAGGTCCCGGGACAGGAGTTCCCCCTCCTACAATGAGCAGTTCTTC. The entire variable domain, with the rest obtained from reference TRBV28 and TRBJ2-1, is as follows: DVKVTQSSRYLVKRTGEKVFLECVQDMDHENMFWYRQDPGLGLRLIYFSYDVKMKEKGDIPEGYSVSREKKERFSLILESASTNQTSMYLCASRSRDRSSPSYNEQFFGPGTRLTVL.

A few counts support this clonotype. The chain is built from TRBV9 and TRBJ2-3, with D possibly matching TRBD2 (5 bases). Trimming stripped 0 bases from V and 2 bases from J, with 7 bases between. CDR1 and CDR2 from the germline V gene are SGDLS and YYNGEE. The length of the CDR3 is 14 residues. This CDR3 is CASSVADSTDTQYF. CDR3 sequence (DNA): TGTGCCAGCAGCGTAGCGGACTCCACAGATACGCAGTATTTT.

This rearrangement joins TRBV3-1 to TRBJ1-1, with D hard to call. V lost 0 bases to trimming and J lost 0 bases, with 8 bases between them. The CDR3 is made up of 15 amino acids. Germline V gives CDR1 LGHDT, CDR2 YNNKEL (reference sequence). This chain's CDR3 is CASSQDRNLNTEAFF. The CDR3 coding sequence is TGTGCCAGCAGCCAAGACAGGAACTTGAACACTGAAGCTTTCTTT.

This clonotype was counted a few times. This chain joins TRBV2 and TRBJ1-1; D is uncertain. This CDR3 is built from 13 residues. CDR1 SNHLY and CDR2 FYNNEI come from the germline V gene. Trimming pared 6 bases from V and 5 bases from J, leaving 13 bases between. The CDR3: CASRLGLETEAFF. Written as DNA, the CDR3 is TGTGCCAGCAGGCTCGGACTAGAGACTGAAGCTTTCTTT.

This clonotype was seen only a few times. The chain employs TRBV12-3 or TRBV12-4 and TRBJ2-1; a possible D gene is TRBD1 (5 bases). Trimming shortened V by 3 bases and J by 7 bases, and 13 bases separated the two germline ends. The length of the CDR3 is 14 residues. The CDR3 DNA reads as TGTGCCAGCAGTTTCTGGGGCGGAATGAATGAGCAGTTCTTC. This gives the protein CASSFWGGMNEQFF.

The chain combines TRBV28 with TRBJ1-6, with 9 positions matching TRBD1. J lost 14 bases, V lost 4 bases, and 12 bases had no gene match. Germline CDR1 is MDHEN and CDR2 is SYDVKM. This CDR3 spans 15 amino acids. CDR3 loop: CASSSWRQGVPALHF. CDR3 nucleotides: TGTGCCAGCAGTTCGTGGAGACAGGGGGTTCCAGCCCTCCACTTT.

The chain carries TRBV12-3 or TRBV12-4 and TRBJ2-7; TRBD2 is a possible D gene (5 bases). With 5 bases removed from V and 1 base from J, the gap between germline ends came to 9 bases. The CDR3 runs 13 residues. CDR3 bases: TGTGCCAGCAGTCCCACTAGTTCCTACGAGCAGTACTTC. Protein sequence: CASSPTSSYEQYF.

This clonotype was counted between two and nine times. This sequence joins TRBV28 and TRBJ1-5; D unresolved. In germline, CDR1 is MDHEN, CDR2 SYDVKM. The CDR3 runs 10 residues. V was pared by 5 bases and J by 8 bases, with 4 bases between. CDR3: CASSDKPQHF. DNA of the CDR3: TGTGCCAGCAGTGATAAGCCCCAGCATTTT. The entire variable domain, with the rest obtained from reference TRBV28 and TRBJ1-5, is as follows: DVKVTQSSRYLVKRTGEKVFLECVQDMDHENMFWYRQDPGLGLRLIYFSYDVKMKEKGDIPEGYSVSREKKERFSLILESASTNQTSMYLCASSDKPQHFGDGTRLSIL.

The chain is built from TRBV10-3 and TRBJ1-2; D gene ambiguous. The CDR3 covers 12 residues. With 9 bases removed from V and 8 bases from J, the gap between germline ends came to 16 bases. CDR1 ENHRY and CDR2 SYGVKD come from the germline V gene. The CDR3 region has the DNA TGTGCCATAGAGAGCAACGACGGCGGCTACACCTTC. Its protein is CAIESNDGGYTF.

This clonotype came up a few times. This CDR3 is CASRGSEASIQYF. CDR3 nucleotide sequence: TGCGCCAGCAGAGGATCCGAGGCGAGCATTCAGTACTTC. The rearrangement links TRBV4-3 to TRBJ2-4; D gene uncertain. V was clipped by 6 bases and J by 9 bases, with 15 bases between them. Germline CDR1 and CDR2: LGHNA and YSLEER. CDR3 size: 13 residues.

This clonotype was detected only a few times. V usage is TRBV14 and J usage is TRBJ2-1, with unresolved D. The ends were cut back, 3 bases at V and 0 bases at J, with 9 bases in the middle. The CDR3 has 15 residues. Germline CDR1 SGHDN, CDR2 FVKESK. As DNA, the CDR3 is TGTGCCAGCAGCCACGACCGGATCTCCTACAATGAGCAGTTCTTC. It yields the protein CASSHDRISYNEQFF.